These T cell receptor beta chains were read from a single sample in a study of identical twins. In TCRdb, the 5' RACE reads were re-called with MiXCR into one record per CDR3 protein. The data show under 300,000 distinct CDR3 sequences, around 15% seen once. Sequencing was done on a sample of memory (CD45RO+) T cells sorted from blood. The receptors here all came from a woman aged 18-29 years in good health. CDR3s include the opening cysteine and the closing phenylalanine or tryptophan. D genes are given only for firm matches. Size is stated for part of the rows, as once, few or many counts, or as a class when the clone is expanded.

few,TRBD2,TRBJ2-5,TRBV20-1,TGCAGTGCTCCAAGCGGGAGGGTGGAGACCCAGTACTTC,CSAPSGRVETQYF
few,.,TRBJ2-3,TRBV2,TGTGCCAGCAGTGAGGGGCGGGGAGATACGCAGTATTTT,CASSEGRGDTQYF
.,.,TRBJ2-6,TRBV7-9,TGTGCCAGCAGTTCGAACTCTGGGGCCAACGTCCTGACTTTC,CASSSNSGANVLTF
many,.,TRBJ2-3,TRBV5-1,TGCGCCAGCAGCTTGGACAATCCCACCCCACCAGATACGCAGTATTTT,CASSLDNPTPPDTQYF
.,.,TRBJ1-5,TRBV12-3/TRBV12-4,TGTGCCAGCAGTCCTGACGTGGGGGGCAATCAGCCCCAGCATTTT,CASSPDVGGNQPQHF
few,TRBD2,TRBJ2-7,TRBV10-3,TGTGCCATCAGCCCGCGGACTAGCGGTAGCTCCTACGAGCAGTACTTC,CAISPRTSGSSYEQYF
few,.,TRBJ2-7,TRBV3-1,TGTGCCAGCAGCGTCGGAGGGAGCTACGAGCAGTACTTC,CASSVGGSYEQYF
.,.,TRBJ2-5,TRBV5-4,TGTGCCAGCAGCTCAAAAGCGACAGGAGAGACCCAGTACTTC,CASSSKATGETQYF
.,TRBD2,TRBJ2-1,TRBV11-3,TGTGCCAGCAGCTTGGTGAGCGGGGGCGCCTACAATGAGCAGTTCTTC,CASSLVSGGAYNEQFF
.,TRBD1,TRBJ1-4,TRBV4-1,TGCGCCAGCAGCCATAGACAGGGGGGGGCTAATGAAAAACTGTTTTTT,CASSHRQGGANEKLFF
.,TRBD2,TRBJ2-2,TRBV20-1,TGCAGTGCTAGAGAGCTAGCGGGAGAAGCCGGGGAGCTGTTTTTT,CSARELAGEAGELFF
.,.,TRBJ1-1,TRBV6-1,TGTGCCAGCAGGCGGACAGACATGAACACTGAAGCTTTCTTT,CASRRTDMNTEAFF
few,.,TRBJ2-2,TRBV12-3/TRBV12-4,TGTGCCAGCAGTTCTGGGACACCGAACACCGGGGAGCTGTTTTTT,CASSSGTPNTGELFF
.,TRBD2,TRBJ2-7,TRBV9,TGTGCCAGCAGCGTTGGTAGCGGGAAGGAAGAGCAGTACTTC,CASSVGSGKEEQYF
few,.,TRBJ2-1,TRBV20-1,TGCAGTGCCCTCATAGCGGAAAACCCTTCCGAGCAGTTCTTC,CSALIAENPSEQFF
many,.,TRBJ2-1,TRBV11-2,TGTGCCAGCAGCTTGACCAATGAGCAGTTCTTC,CASSLTNEQFF
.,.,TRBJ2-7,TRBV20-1,TGCAGTGCTAAGCAGGTCGCGGGCGGGGAGCAGTACTTC,CSAKQVAGGEQYF
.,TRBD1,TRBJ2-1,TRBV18,TGTGCCAGCTCGGAGACAGGGGCGTCAGTAAATGAGCAGTTCTTC,CASSETGASVNEQFF
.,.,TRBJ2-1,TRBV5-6,TGTGCCAGCAGCTTGATGAGGGCTGAGCAGTTCTTC,CASSLMRAEQFF
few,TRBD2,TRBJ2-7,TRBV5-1,TGCGCCAGCAGCAATGGCGGGAGTCCCTACGAGCAGTACTTC,CASSNGGSPYEQYF
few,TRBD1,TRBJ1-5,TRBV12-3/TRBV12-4,TGTGCCGAGACGCGGGACAGGGGTAATCAGCCCCAGCATTTT,CAETRDRGNQPQHF
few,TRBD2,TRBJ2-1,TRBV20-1,TGCAGTGCTGTGCCCTGGAGCGGGGGGGTGAATGAGCAGTTCTTC,CSAVPWSGGVNEQFF
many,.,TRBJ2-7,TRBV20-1,TGCAGTGCCCGGGACTTCACCACCTACGAGCAGTACTTC,CSARDFTTYEQYF
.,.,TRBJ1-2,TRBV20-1,TGCAGTGCTATAAGACAGGCGTACGGCTACACCTTC,CSAIRQAYGYTF
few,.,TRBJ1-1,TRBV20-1,TGCAGTGCTAGCGAATACTACGGGCCTGAAGCTTTCTTT,CSASEYYGPEAFF
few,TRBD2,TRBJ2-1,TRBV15,TGTGCCACCAGCAGGAGAGCGGGGGAGGTCTACAATGAGCAGTTCTTC,CATSRRAGEVYNEQFF
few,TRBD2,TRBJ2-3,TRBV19,TGTGCCAGTAGTACTAGCGGGGGGGCCCCCGCAGATACGCAGTATTTT,CASSTSGGAPADTQYF
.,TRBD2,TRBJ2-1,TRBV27,TGTGCCAGCAGCCGTCGACTAGCGGGAGAAAATGAGCAGTTCTTC,CASSRRLAGENEQFF
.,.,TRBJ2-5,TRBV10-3,TGTGCCATCAGTGGATTATCCGGGCCCCAAGAGACCCAGTACTTC,CAISGLSGPQETQYF
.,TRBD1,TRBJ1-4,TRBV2,TGTGCCAGCACCCCGGACAGGGTTGGGGAACTGTTTTTT,CASTPDRVGELFF
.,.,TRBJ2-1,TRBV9,TGTGCCAGCAGCGTAGGGGTAATGATAGGGAGCTCCTACAATGAGCAGTTCTTC,CASSVGVMIGSSYNEQFF
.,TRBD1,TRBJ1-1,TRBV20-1,TGCAGTGCTGAAACTGACAGGGTGAACACTGAAGCTTTCTTT,CSAETDRVNTEAFF
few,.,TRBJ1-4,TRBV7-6,TGTGCCAGCAGCTTAGGCACAAGAACCCGCAACATGATTTTT,CASSLGTRTRNMIF
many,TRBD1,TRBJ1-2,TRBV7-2,TGTGCCAGCAGCCTCGACAGGGCTAACTATGGCTACACCTTC,CASSLDRANYGYTF
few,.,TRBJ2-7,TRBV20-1,TGCAGTGCTAGACAGTTTACCCGGGTCGAGCAGTACTTC,CSARQFTRVEQYF
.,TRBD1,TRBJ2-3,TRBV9,TGTGCCAGCAGCTCCTCCAGGGGGAGCCAAACGATAGATACGCAGTATTTT,CASSSSRGSQTIDTQYF
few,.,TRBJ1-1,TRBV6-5,TGTGCCAGCAGTTACGTGGCGACAGGCTACAACACTGAAGCTTTCTTT,CASSYVATGYNTEAFF
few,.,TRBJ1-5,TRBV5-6,TGTGCCAGCAGTTCCAGGTTTGGCAATCAGCCCCAGCATTTT,CASSSRFGNQPQHF
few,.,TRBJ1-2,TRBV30,TGTGCCTGGAGCATCGAGAGGGTCTATGGCTACACCTTC,CAWSIERVYGYTF